This T cell receptor beta chain is from a study of cytomegalovirus exposure and HLA in healthy donors. The CDR3 runs to 12 residues. Some clones are missing from TCRdb's copy, which holds only in-frame ones; the method was immunoSEQ multiplex PCR. The sample lists under 85,000 clones; roughly 95% were seen once. The source material was PBMCs. This sequence joins TRBV21-1 and TRBJ2-4; TRBD1 reflects the table's D call only, with no check against the DNA. TRBV21-1 corresponds to a pseudogene. This sequence was found in a woman between 18 and 30 years old in good health and CMV-seropositive. The CDR3 spells CASSTTGNIQYF. The CDR3 bases are TGTGCCAGCAGCACAACAGGGAACATTCAGTACTTC.